This T cell receptor beta chain was sequenced during a study of cytomegalovirus exposure and HLA in healthy donors. The data were produced by immunoSEQ multiplex PCR, yet TCRdb's version contains in-frame clones alone and is incomplete. The sample has 150,000 to 200,000 clones; 85% are singletons. There are 13 residues in the CDR3. Germline lookup yields CDR1 SGHRS and CDR2 YFSETQ. V trimming: 0 bases; J trimming: 5 bases; junction bases outside the gene matches: 0. Sequencing was done on a sample of PBMCs. The sequence was obtained from a man between 18 and 35 years old in good health and CMV-seropositive. The J gene is TRBJ2-7, the V gene TRBV5-1; 9 bases fit TRBD1. CDR3 amino acids: CASSLGDRDEQYF. CDR3 nucleotide sequence: TGCGCCAGCAGCTTGGGGGACAGGGACGAGCAGTACTTC.